The source of this T cell receptor (beta chain) is a study of T cells after yellow fever vaccination. Looked up from germline, CDR1 is ENHRY and CDR2 is SYGVKD. The CDR3 has 14 residues. Trimming pared 3 bases from V and 5 bases from J, leaving 13 bases between. Each CDR3 protein gets one entry after TCRdb re-called the 5' RACE reads with MiXCR. The data hold a few hundred thousand distinct CDR3 sequences, with roughly 8.3% observed a single time. The TCR sequence derives from a man aged 18 to 30 who received the YFV17D yellow fever vaccine. The chain joins TRBV10-3 to TRBJ1-2; tentatively, D is TRBD1 (6 bases). Sample: PBMCs, taken roughly 47 days after the first yellow fever vaccination. The CDR3, as DNA: TGTGCCATCAGTGACGGGGGCGGAACATATGGCTACACCTTC. This encodes CAISDGGGTYGYTF.